A single sample gave rise to the 29 T cell receptor beta chains below, sequenced in a study of shared clonotypes between healthy human individuals. Profiling relied on immunoSEQ multiplex PCR, and the TCRdb table lists in-frame clones only, not all of them. The sample gives over 750,000 clones, 90% to 97% of which show up once; under 0.25% is in the top ten. It was CD45RO-negative cells, positively selected for CCR7, that made up naive CD8 cells, with terminally differentiated effector memory CD45RA+ cells excluded. The sample comprised naive CD8+ T cells sorted from blood. These receptors all come from a young man in good health.

The chain has TRBV29-1 and TRBJ1-1; D is ambiguous. Looked up from germline, CDR1 is SQVTM and CDR2 is ANQGSEA. V was trimmed by 1 base and J by 7 bases, leaving 10 bases between them. This CDR3 is 12 amino acids long. The CDR3 nucleotides are TGCAGCGTTGAAGCCCCCTATGATGAAGCTTTCTTT. Translating gives CSVEAPYDEAFF.

Concerning this clone: This specimen includes other DNA sequences encoding the same CDR3. This chain connects TRBV27 to TRBJ2-7; TRBD2 aligns across 11 bases. V trimming: 5 bases; J trimming: 5 bases; junction bases outside the gene matches: 5. The CDR3 sequence is 14 residues long. The germline V gene encodes CDR1 MNHEY and CDR2 SMNVEV (reference sequence). CDR3 nucleotides: TGTGCCAGCAGTCTACTAGCGGGAGTAGACGAGCAGTACTTC. Amino acids: CASSLLAGVDEQYF.

The rearrangement joins TRBV27 to TRBJ2-1, with 9 bases identical to TRBD1. CDR1 and CDR2 from the germline V gene are MNHEY and SMNVEV (reference sequence). The CDR3 has 15 amino acids. Trimming removed 4 bases from V and 4 bases from J; junction bases left unmatched: 5. This chain's CDR3 is CASSSGQGTYNEQFF. The CDR3 DNA reads as TGTGCCAGCAGTTCGGGACAGGGAACTTACAATGAGCAGTTCTTC.

The chain joins TRBV7-6 to TRBJ1-5; no reliable D call. The CDR3 length is 13 residues. Germline CDR1 SGHVS, CDR2 FNYEAQ. The V and J ends lost 5 bases and 6 bases respectively, with 11 bases between them. In DNA form, the CDR3 reads TGTGCCAGCAGCCGGAATCAGGCTCAGCCCCAGCATTTT. Encoded protein: CASSRNQAQPQHF.

The chain couples TRBV10-3 to TRBJ2-7; D gene unclear. V was trimmed by 4 bases and J by 3 bases, leaving 7 bases between them. Germline V lookup: CDR1 ENHRY, CDR2 SYGVKD. The CDR3 is 12 residues long. DNA of the CDR3: TGTGCCATCAGTGCTCCGTACTACGAGCAGTACTTC. Encoded protein: CAISAPYYEQYF.

This chain connects TRBV11-2 to TRBJ2-1, with D possibly being TRBD1 (6 bases). The germline gives CDR1 SGHAT, CDR2 FQNNGV. Between the trimmed V and J ends, which lost 1 base and 8 bases, there was a span of 21 bases. This CDR3 is built from 17 residues. The CDR3 sequence: CASSLAPARDTRDEQFF. CDR3 bases: TGTGCCAGCAGCTTAGCGCCTGCACGGGACACCCGGGATGAGCAGTTCTTC.

The rearrangement uses TRBV7-6 and TRBJ2-1; 12 bases map to TRBD2. The germline CDR1 and CDR2 sequences are SGHVS and FNYEAQ. Unmatched junction bases numbered 4, after V lost 1 base and J lost 6 bases. This CDR3 region has 16 residues. The CDR3 bases are TGTGCCAGCAGCTTAGAACTAGCGGGAGGAGGCAATGAGCAGTTCTTC. Its translation: CASSLELAGGGNEQFF.

This clone was seen only a few times. The CDR3 DNA reads as TGTGCCAGCAGTTTCCAAGGACAGGGGGTAGGATACGAGCAGTACTTC. Translation: CASSFQGQGVGYEQYF. This chain joins TRBV27 and TRBJ2-7, with 10 positions matching TRBD1. With V trimmed by 3 bases and J by 4 bases, 9 bases remained unmatched. Germline V CDR1 and CDR2: MNHEY, SMNVEV (reference sequence). The CDR3 totals 16 residues.

This clone was found once. V usage is TRBV6-5 and J usage is TRBJ2-7, with a possible D match to TRBD1 (6 bases). The CDR3 is made up of 12 amino acids. V was cut by 10 bases and J by 2 bases, with 12 bases left in between. Germline V gene sequence: CDR1 MNHEY, CDR2 SVGAGI. The CDR3 sequence: CATTGNPYEQYF. Written as DNA, the CDR3 is TGTGCCACAACAGGGAATCCCTACGAGCAGTACTTC.

The chain employs TRBV14 and TRBJ2-1; TRBD2 agrees at 9 bases. J gave up 8 bases and V 0 bases, and 17 bases lay outside the gene matches. Per germline, CDR1 SGHDN and CDR2 FVKESK. The CDR3 has 19 amino acids. The CDR3 DNA reads as TGTGCCAGCAGCCAAGATAAGGGGGCCGGGACTAGCTTTCTGGATGAGCAGTTCTTC. Its protein is CASSQDKGAGTSFLDEQFF.

This clone was counted a single time. The chain uses TRBV11-2 and TRBJ2-5; D not certain. Per germline, CDR1 SGHAT and CDR2 FQNNGV. V was pared by 2 bases and J by 2 bases, with 12 bases between. This CDR3 comprises 15 residues. The CDR3 sequence: CASSLYSYYQETQYF. CDR3 DNA sequence: TGTGCCAGCAGCTTATACAGTTATTATCAAGAGACCCAGTACTTC. The full variable domain, rest sourced from reference TRBV11-2 and TRBJ2-5, is EAGVAQSPRYKIIEKRQSVAFWCNPISGHATLYWYQQILGQGPKLLIQFQNNGVVDDSQLPKDRFSAERLKGVDSTLKIQPAKLEDSAVYLCASSLYSYYQETQYFGPGTRLLVL.

In regard to this clone: Other DNA sequences in this specimen translate into the identical CDR3. The V gene is TRBV28, the J gene TRBJ2-7, with D possibly matching TRBD2 (5 bases). The CDR3 totals 14 residues. V dropped 3 bases and J dropped 0 bases, with 9 bases sitting between them. CDR1 and CDR2 (germline): MDHEN, SYDVKM. Written as DNA, the CDR3 is TGTGCCAGCAGTTTTTCGGGGAGCTCCTACGAGCAGTACTTC. It specifies CASSFSGSSYEQYF.

This chain uses TRBV27 with TRBJ2-1, with 7 nucleotides matching TRBD2. Germline assignment: CDR1 MNHEY and CDR2 SMNVEV (reference sequence). The CDR3 covers 14 residues. The V segment lost 8 bases and the J segment 6 bases; nucleotides outside the gene matches: 10. The CDR3 loop reads CASRTAGRSNEQFF. For the CDR3, the DNA is TGTGCCAGCCGAACAGCGGGACGGAGCAATGAGCAGTTCTTC.

The genes are TRBV27 and TRBJ2-3; a possible D gene is TRBD1 (5 bases). Trimming took 4 bases from V and 4 from J, leaving 9 bases between them. The CDR3 is made up of 13 amino acids. CDR1 and CDR2 (germline): MNHEY, SMNVEV (reference sequence). CDR3 bases: TGTGCCAGCAGTTGGCAGGGCTCAGATACGCAGTATTTT. Amino acids: CASSWQGSDTQYF.

The chain has TRBV9 and TRBJ2-2; 9 nucleotides align to TRBD2. The trim removed 3 bases at V and 7 bases at J, leaving 10 bases unmatched. The CDR3 is 16 amino acids. Germline lookup yields CDR1 SGDLS and CDR2 YYNGEE. The CDR3: CASSEGVAGVIGELFF. The CDR3 nucleotides are TGTGCCAGCAGCGAGGGGGTAGCGGGAGTCATCGGGGAGCTGTTTTTT.

The chain is built from TRBV11-1 and TRBJ2-5, with D possibly TRBD2 on 5 matching bases. Germline V gene lookup returns CDR1 SGHAT and CDR2 FQDESV (reference sequence). Deletions cut 5 bases from V and 0 bases from J, with 13 bases between. The CDR3 sequence is 15 residues long. The CDR3 region has the DNA TGTGCCAGCAGCCCCCAAGGGCGGGACCAAGAGACCCAGTACTTC. Translation gives CASSPQGRDQETQYF.

This clone came up once. This chain uses TRBV2 with TRBJ2-3; perhaps TRBD1 as D (5 bases). This CDR3 contains 15 residues. Germline V gene sequence: CDR1 SNHLY, CDR2 FYNNEI. With 4 bases removed from V and 2 bases from J, the gap between germline ends came to 13 bases. The chain's CDR3 is CASSGTTDVTDTQYF. CDR3 DNA sequence: TGTGCCAGCAGTGGGACAACGGACGTCACAGATACGCAGTATTTT. Using reference TRBV2 and TRBJ2-3 for the parts outside the CDR3, the full variable domain is EPEVTQTPSHQVTQMGQEVILRCVPISNHLYFYWYRQILGQKVEFLVSFYNNEISEKSEIFDDQFSVERPDGSNFTLKIRSTKLEDSAMYFCASSGTTDVTDTQYFGPGTRLTVL.

On this clone itself: Other DNA sequences in the same sample also yield this CDR3. The V call is TRBV7-9, the J call TRBJ2-1, with no clear D. Per germline, CDR1 SEHNR and CDR2 FQNEAQ (reference sequence). V gave up 1 base and J gave up 7 bases, with 5 bases separating them. The CDR3 sequence is 12 residues long. CDR3 protein: CASSLGYNEQFF. For the CDR3, the DNA is TGTGCCAGCAGCTTAGGGTATAATGAGCAGTTCTTC.

The chain links TRBV9 to TRBJ1-3, with D uncertain. Germline CDR1 SGDLS, CDR2 YYNGEE. The ends were cut back, 3 bases at V and 0 bases at J, with 7 bases in the middle. CDR3 length: 14 amino acids. The CDR3 coding sequence is TGTGCCAGCAGCGGTCGTACCTCTGGAAACACCATATATTTT. This sequence encodes CASSGRTSGNTIYF.

The chain couples TRBV28 to TRBJ2-7; 8 nucleotides line up with TRBD2. The trim removed 5 bases at V and 3 bases at J, leaving 12 bases unmatched. CDR1 and CDR2 from the germline V gene are MDHEN and SYDVKM. The CDR3 has 16 amino acids. CDR3 residues: CASSAGLREGNYEQYF. The CDR3, as DNA: TGTGCCAGCAGTGCGGGACTCCGGGAGGGTAACTACGAGCAGTACTTC.

The CDR3: CASSSGAVSTDTQYF. The DNA for the CDR3 is TGTGCCAGCAGCTCCGGGGCAGTAAGCACAGATACGCAGTATTTT. V and J are TRBV7-3 and TRBJ2-3; D is perhaps TRBD1 or TRBD2 (5 bases each). The V end lost 4 bases, the J end lost 0 bases, and 11 bases lay between the germline ends. Germline-derived CDR1 and CDR2 are SGHTA and FQGTGA. This CDR3 comprises 15 residues.

The CDR3 sequence: CASGPEGLTYEQYF. In DNA form, the CDR3 reads TGTGCCAGCGGACCGGAGGGCCTCACCTACGAGCAGTACTTC. The chain uses TRBV6-5 and TRBJ2-7; tentatively, D is TRBD2 (6 bases). The CDR3 covers 14 residues. Germline V gives CDR1 MNHEY, CDR2 SVGAGI. V shed 8 bases and J shed 2 bases, with 16 bases lying between them.

V and J are TRBV5-1 and TRBJ2-2, with D unresolved. The CDR3 has 16 amino acids. V was pared by 1 base and J by 0 bases, with 10 bases between. The germline CDR1 and CDR2 sequences are SGHRS and YFSETQ. The CDR3, as DNA: TGCGCCAGCAGCTTGTGGGCACCAGCGAACACCGGGGAGCTGTTTTTT. Translating it yields CASSLWAPANTGELFF.

This chain uses TRBV7-6 with TRBJ2-2; 14 nucleotides line up with TRBD2. The CDR3 sequence is 18 residues long. Germline CDR1 is SGHVS and CDR2 is FNYEAQ. V was clipped by 5 bases and J by 4 bases; unmatched bases: 9. DNA of the CDR3: TGTGCCAGCAGCACCCGACTAGCGGGAGGGCCCATCACCGGGGAGCTGTTTTTT. This codes for CASSTRLAGGPITGELFF.

The V gene is TRBV29-1, the J gene TRBJ1-1; the match to TRBD1 covers 10 bases. The CDR3 consists of 13 residues. Trimming cost V 6 bases and J 4 bases; bases outside gene matches: 5. From germline, CDR1 is SQVTM and CDR2 ANQGSEA. CDR3 bases: TGCAGCGTCGAGCGGACAGGGGGCACTGAAGCTTTCTTT. This gives the protein CSVERTGGTEAFF.

This clone was seen a few times. The chain links TRBV11-2 to TRBJ2-1; D unclear. V lost 2 bases to trimming and J lost 4 bases, with 12 bases between them. This CDR3 comprises 15 residues. Germline CDR1 SGHAT, CDR2 FQNNGV. The CDR3 loop reads CASSLPTPKYNEQFF. The DNA of the CDR3 is TGTGCCAGCAGCTTACCTACCCCAAAATACAATGAGCAGTTCTTC.

This rearrangement joins TRBV5-4 to TRBJ2-2; no definite D call. V was cut by 2 bases and J by 3 bases, with 11 bases left in between. The CDR3 sequence is 15 residues long. Germline CDR1 reads SGHNT; CDR2 reads YYREEE (reference sequence). CDR3 sequence reads: CASSFLGPDTGELFF. DNA of the CDR3: TGTGCCAGCAGCTTTCTAGGGCCCGACACCGGGGAGCTGTTTTTT.

The chain employs TRBV4-1 and TRBJ2-3, with 7 bases lining up with TRBD2. From germline, CDR1 is MGHRA and CDR2 YSYEKL. Trimming cost V 1 base and J 5 bases; bases outside gene matches: 3. The CDR3 sequence is 14 residues long. The CDR3, as DNA: TGCGCCAGCAGCCAAGGGGCGGGAGAAGATACGCAGTATTTT. It is translated as CASSQGAGEDTQYF.

V usage is TRBV7-9 and J usage is TRBJ2-7; 12 nucleotides match TRBD2. Germline-derived CDR1 and CDR2 are SEHNR and FQNEAQ (reference sequence). With V trimmed by 5 bases and J by 3 bases, 17 bases remained unmatched. The CDR3 is 19 amino acids. The CDR3 sequence is CASSTRTSGTLNRNYEQYF. The CDR3 DNA follows: TGTGCCAGCAGCACACGGACTAGCGGGACTCTAAACCGCAACTACGAGCAGTACTTC.